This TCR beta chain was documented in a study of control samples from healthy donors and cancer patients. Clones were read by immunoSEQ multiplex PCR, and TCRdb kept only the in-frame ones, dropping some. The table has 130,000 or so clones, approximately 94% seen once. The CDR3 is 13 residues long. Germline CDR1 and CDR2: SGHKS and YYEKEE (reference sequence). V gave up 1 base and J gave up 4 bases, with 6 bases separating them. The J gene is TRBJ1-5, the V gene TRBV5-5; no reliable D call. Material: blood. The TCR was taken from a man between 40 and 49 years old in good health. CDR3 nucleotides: TGTGCCAGCAGCTTGTCTGGAAATCAGCCCCAGCATTTT. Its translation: CASSLSGNQPQHF. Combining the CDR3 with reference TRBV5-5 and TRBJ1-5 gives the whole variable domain DAGVTQSPTHLIKTRGQQVTLRCSPISGHKSVSWYQQVLGQGPQFIFQYYEKEERGRGNFPDRFSARQFPNYSSELNVNALLLGDSALYLCASSLSGNQPQHFGDGTRLSIL.